This entry concerns a single T cell receptor beta chain. This sample stems from a study of CD8+CD57+ T cells in acquired aplastic anemia. This CDR3 has 14 residues. V lost 2 bases to trimming and J lost 3 bases, with 10 bases between them. Germline V gives CDR1 SGDLS, CDR2 YYNGEE. TCR beta VDJ and CDR3 were profiled, and genomic DNA was the template. TCRdb reanalysed the reads using MiXCR and keeps one entry per CDR3 protein. The data show some 82,000 distinct CDR3 sequences, about half seen once. This TCR derives from a human donor in good health, serving as a control. The sample was sorted CD4+, CD8+, or CD8+CD57+ T cells (not recorded which) from PBMCs. This rearrangement joins TRBV9 to TRBJ2-3, with D possibly matching TRBD2 (6 bases). CDR3 sequence: CASSVGRLTDTQYF. In DNA form, the CDR3 reads TGTGCCAGCAGCGTGGGGAGGTTGACAGATACGCAGTATTTT.